This T cell receptor beta chain emerged from a study of T cell responses to AZD1222 COVID-19 vaccine (dated by TCRdb to about 2021). General notes on the study: AZD1222 recipients given second doses at about 4 weeks or at about 12 weeks were pooled, since spike-specific TCR depth and breadth were not found to differ between the two schedules. A total of 233 trial participants underwent TCR sequencing, of whom 207 received two doses of AZD1222 and around 25 received two doses of the MenACWY control vaccine. Trial participants were enrolled by age into subgroups of 18-55, 56-69 and 70-plus years, and about 150, 27 and 61 TCR-sequenced participants, respectively, were included in these subgroups. The paper as a whole reports these results and caveats: Conclusions about previously exposed vaccinees are limited, since just five or six AZD1222 recipients were seropositive for SARS-CoV-2 at baseline. The 56-69-year group was small, and its depth increase did not reach significance, likely because of low power. Nearly half of unique spike-specific TCRs reportedly recognized epitopes outside regions mutated in the B.1.351 and B.1.1.7 variants. Because no day 14 peak-response samples were available, the repertoires could be characterized only after the peak T cell response. The vaccine-associated CD4 TCRs covered the entire spike protein, and the dominant responses fell in regions 160-218 and 743-854. Participants were mostly white British and included more females than males, and it was suggested by the authors that clonal diversity may have been underestimated. A significant rise in spike-specific TCR breadth and depth was observed after two AZD1222 doses relative to day 0 and relative to MenACWY recipients.

Reading from cysteine to phenylalanine, the CDR3 counts 16 amino acids. Only CDR3 DNA remains: 48 bases, in frame from the first base. CDR1 and CDR2 (LGHDT, YNNKEL) derive from the germline V gene (reference sequence). From V the trimming removes 3 bases and from J it removes 5 bases, while the gene matches leave 9 bases of the junction unaccounted for. What this sample's time point label stands for: baseline before first vaccination. Vaccinee samples came from UK trials COV001 and COV002, including a single-blind randomized controlled phase 2/3 trial of AZD1222 (ChAdOx1 nCoV-19) in healthy adults. For TCRbeta chain sequencing, PBMC samples from trial participants were taken at day 0 and at day 28 after the second dose. About this clone itself: The antigen this receptor binds is unknown. The input lacks base qualities; no much larger clone sits a single base away.

The CDR3 regions of human TCRbeta chains were analyzed by immunosequencing. The study's own analysis went as follows. Repertoire TCRs were checked for matches against a reference library of SARS-CoV-2-specific TCRs that had been generated using the MIRA antigen-specificity platform. Breadth meant the fraction of unique TCRs that were SARS-CoV-2-associated, whereas depth meant the fraction of total T cells that were SARS-CoV-2-associated. Each spike-specific TCR was assigned to its reactive spike region and to a CD4 or CD8 class using the MIRA data. Log10-transformed breadth and depth values were compared by one-way ANOVA with Sidak's multiple comparisons tests. TCRdb limited this immuneACCESS table to in-frame rearrangements with V and J called. A share of clones is missing; checked studies link under half to unresolved V genes, and the rest is unexplained. For V, J and clone size, that table is used; D and trimming come from the DNA. The sample includes around 140,000 clones, with 80% to 95% observed a single time. The ten top clones hold 4% to 5.5% of the sample.

The receptor comes from an adult in good health. This chain joins TRBV3-1 (or the pseudogene TRBV3-2) to TRBJ2-5, with TRBD1 matching 10 junction bases. This specimen consisted of peripheral blood, obtained on day 0 of AZD1222 vaccination. DNA sequence: TGTGCCAGCAGCCACCCATTGGGACAGGGGAAGGAGACCCAGTACTTC. Its translation reads: CASSHPLGQGKETQYF.